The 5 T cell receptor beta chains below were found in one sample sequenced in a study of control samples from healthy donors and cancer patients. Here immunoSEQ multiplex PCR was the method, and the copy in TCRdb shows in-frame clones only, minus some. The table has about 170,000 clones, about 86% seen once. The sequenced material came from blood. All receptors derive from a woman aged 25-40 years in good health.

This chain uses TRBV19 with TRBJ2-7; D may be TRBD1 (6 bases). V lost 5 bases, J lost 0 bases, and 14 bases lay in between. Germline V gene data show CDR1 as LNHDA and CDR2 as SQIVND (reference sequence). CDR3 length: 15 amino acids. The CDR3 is CASSVGQSFSYEQYF. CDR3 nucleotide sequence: TGTGCCAGTAGTGTCGGACAGTCCTTCTCCTACGAGCAGTACTTC. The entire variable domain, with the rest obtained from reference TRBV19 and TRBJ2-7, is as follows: DGGITQSPKYLFRKEGQNVTLSCEQNLNHDAMYWYRQDPGQGLRLIYYSQIVNDFQKGDIAEGYSVSREKKESFPLTVTSAQKNPTAFYLCASSVGQSFSYEQYFGPGTRLTVT.

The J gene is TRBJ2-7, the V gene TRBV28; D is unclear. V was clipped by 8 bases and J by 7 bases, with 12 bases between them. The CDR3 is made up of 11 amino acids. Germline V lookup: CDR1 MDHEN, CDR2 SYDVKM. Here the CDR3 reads CASAGVREQYF. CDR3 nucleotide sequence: TGTGCCAGCGCCGGAGTGCGTGAGCAGTACTTC.

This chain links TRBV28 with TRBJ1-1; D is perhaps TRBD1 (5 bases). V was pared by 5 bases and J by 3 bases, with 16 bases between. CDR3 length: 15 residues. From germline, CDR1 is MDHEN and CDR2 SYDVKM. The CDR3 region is CASSPGRLGDTEAFF. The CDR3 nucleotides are TGTGCCAGCAGTCCTGGGCGTCTGGGGGACACTGAAGCTTTCTTT.

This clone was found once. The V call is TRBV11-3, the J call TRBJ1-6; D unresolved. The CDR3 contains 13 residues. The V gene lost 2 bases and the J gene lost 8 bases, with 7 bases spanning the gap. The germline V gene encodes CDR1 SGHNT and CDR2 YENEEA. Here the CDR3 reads CASSLQTDSPLHF. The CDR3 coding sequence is TGTGCCAGCAGCTTACAGACTGATTCACCCCTCCACTTT. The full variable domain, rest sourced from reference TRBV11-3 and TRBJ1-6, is EAGVVQSPRYKIIEKKQPVAFWCNPISGHNTLYWYLQNLGQGPELLIRYENEEAVDDSQLPKDRFSAERLKGVDSTLKIQPAELGDSAVYLCASSLQTDSPLHFGNGTRLTVT.

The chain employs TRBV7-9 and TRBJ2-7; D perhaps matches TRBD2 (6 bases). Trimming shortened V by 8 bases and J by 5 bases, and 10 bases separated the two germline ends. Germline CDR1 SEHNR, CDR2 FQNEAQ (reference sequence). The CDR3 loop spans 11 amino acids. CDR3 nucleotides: TGTGCCAGCCAGCGGGCCGACGAGCAGTACTTC. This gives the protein CASQRADEQYF.